In its sample, the clone carrying this TCR beta chain was seen many times. No antigen is known for it. Exclusion of a patient resulted from uncontrolled infection, other autoimmune disease, pregnancy or lactation. Cells are PBMCs isolated from 10 ml of fresh blood. The sample is drawn from a study of T cells in Graves' hyperthyroidism and ophthalmopathy. After removal of 5 bases from V and 4 bases from J, the junction contained 10 bases not matched to a gene. CDR3 size: 15 residues. CDR1 SGHTA and CDR2 FQGNSA come from the germline V gene. Findings and limits, study-wide: The authors' 13 V-J model separated ophthalmopathy from stable hyperthyroidism. Blood held most thyroid clonotypes expanded above 0.001 frequency.

Amplified TCR beta CDR3 regions came from RNA transcripts. First-round RT-PCR of the TCR CDR3 relied on the HTBI primer set. TCRdb reprocessed the multiplex PCR reads with MiXCR, giving one entry per CDR3 protein. This sample has about 400,000 distinct CDR3 sequences, with 14% to 15% found just once. This receptor was obtained from a young woman with Graves' hyperthyroidism. The J gene is TRBJ2-7, the V gene TRBV7-2; the match to TRBD2 covers 8 bases. The sequencing sample was made of blood. The CDR3: CASSPRAGAGYEQYF. CDR3 sequence (DNA): TGTGCCAGCAGCCCCCGAGCGGGAGCGGGATACGAGCAGTACTTC.